This passage covers 10 T cell receptor beta chains from one sample sequenced in a study of chemoradiotherapy in HPV16-positive cancers. Clones were read by immunoSEQ multiplex PCR, and TCRdb kept only the in-frame ones, dropping some. The sample has around 2,000 clones; around 86% are singletons. The input for sequencing was tumor tissue, taken from a patient who underwent chemoradiotherapy. These receptor sequences come from a human donor with HPV-associated anogenital cancer.

This sequence joins TRBV14 and TRBJ1-3; unclear D gene. The CDR3 has 14 residues. In germline, CDR1 is SGHDN, CDR2 FVKESK. V gave up 4 bases and J gave up 0 bases, with 7 bases separating them. CDR3: CASSLSNSGNTIYF. The CDR3, as DNA: TGTGCCAGCAGCCTTAGCAACTCTGGAAACACCATATATTTT.

This clone was detected only once. This sequence joins TRBV5-1 and TRBJ2-3; no clear D. Germline loops: CDR1 SGHRS, CDR2 YFSETQ. Trimming cost V 4 bases and J 2 bases, with 5 bases left between them. The CDR3 covers 12 residues. The DNA of the CDR3 is TGCGCCAGCAGCCTACCCACAGATACGCAGTATTTT. This gives the protein CASSLPTDTQYF. Full variable domain (missing parts from reference TRBV5-1 and TRBJ2-3): KAGVTQTPRYLIKTRGQQVTLSCSPISGHRSVSWYQQTPGQGLQFLFEYFSETQRNKGNFPGRFSGRQFSNSRSEMNVSTLELGDSALYLCASSLPTDTQYFGPGTRLTVL.

This CDR3 reads CASSVQGLKGEQYF. CDR3 DNA sequence: TGTGCCAGCAGTGTTCAGGGTTTGAAGGGAGAGCAGTACTTC. This chain connects TRBV2 to TRBJ2-7; D may be TRBD1 (5 bases). The CDR3 is 14 residues long. V was cut by 4 bases and J by 7 bases, with 17 bases left in between. CDR1 SNHLY and CDR2 FYNNEI come from the germline V gene.

V usage is TRBV6-1 and J usage is TRBJ1-5, with D hard to call. The V and J ends lost 1 base and 1 base respectively, with 14 bases between them. Germline assignment: CDR1 MNHNS and CDR2 SASEGT. This CDR3 has 17 amino acids. CDR3 sequence: CASSEVGRRVSNQPQHF. In nucleotides, the CDR3 is TGTGCCAGCAGTGAAGTTGGTCGTAGGGTCAGCAATCAGCCCCAGCATTTT.

V and J are TRBV25-1 and TRBJ2-5, with D perhaps TRBD2 (5 bases). The length of the CDR3 is 15 residues. The ends were cut back, 4 bases at V and 0 bases at J, with 12 bases in the middle. Germline CDR1 and CDR2: MGHDK and SYGVNS. CDR3 protein: CASSGPGNHQETQYF. CDR3 DNA: TGTGCCAGCAGTGGGCCCGGGAACCACCAAGAGACCCAGTACTTC.

The V gene is TRBV6-5, the J gene TRBJ1-5; TRBD1 aligns across 8 bases. The CDR3 covers 14 residues. Losses at the gene ends were 6 bases for V and 6 bases for J; bases not matched to a gene: 7. Germline lookup yields CDR1 MNHEY and CDR2 SVGAGI. The CDR3 DNA follows: TGTGCCAGCAGCCCAGGGGGCGCGGGTCAGCCCCAGCATTTT. This sequence encodes CASSPGGAGQPQHF.

This chain links TRBV6-1 with TRBJ2-3; perhaps D is TRBD1 or TRBD2 (6 bases each). The CDR3 consists of 15 residues. Germline lookup yields CDR1 MNHNS and CDR2 SASEGT. V lost 3 bases and J lost 1, with 11 bases in between. CDR3 sequence reads: CASSELRGGTDTQYF. DNA of the CDR3: TGTGCCAGCAGTGAGCTGAGGGGGGGCACAGATACGCAGTATTTT.

The rearrangement links TRBV7-3 to TRBJ1-2; unclear D gene. Germline-derived CDR1 and CDR2 are SGHTA and FQGTGA. V lost 8 bases and J 6 bases, leaving 13 bases between the germline ends. The CDR3 contains 12 residues. Here the CDR3 DNA reads TGTGCCAGCCCTTTTGAAGGGAATGGCTACACCTTC. It encodes CASPFEGNGYTF.

The chain joins TRBV30 to TRBJ1-5, with a weak D call TRBD1 (5 bases). The ends were cut back, 8 bases at V and 0 bases at J, with 17 bases in the middle. Germline V lookup: CDR1 GTSNPN, CDR2 SVGIG (reference sequence). This CDR3 region has 15 residues. The chain's CDR3 is CALRGTRYSNQPQHF. The CDR3 DNA is TGTGCCCTTCGCGGGACCCGTTATAGCAATCAGCCCCAGCATTTT.

The V and J genes are TRBV6-5 and TRBJ1-5; D gene uncertain. The CDR3 sequence is 14 residues long. Trimming removed 6 bases from V and 5 bases from J, with 14 bases in between. Per the germline V gene, CDR1 is MNHEY and CDR2 is SVGAGI. CDR3 nucleotides: TGTGCCAGCAGCAGAAGTTGGCTGGATCAGCCCCAGCATTTT. This translates into CASSRSWLDQPQHF.